This T cell receptor (beta chain) was captured by sequencing in a study of shared clonotypes between healthy human individuals (dated by TCRdb to 2019 to 2021). A note on the overall study: The cohort included three men and a couple of women between 18 and 49 years of age. The study deeply sequenced blood TCR repertoires of five healthy adults to estimate repertoire size and the extent of clonotype sharing between individuals. Leukapheresis yielded between about 0.9 and 10 billion PBMCs per donor. To increase sequencing depth and limit assay-specific biases, different laboratories used diverse techniques to prepare libraries and sequence TCR repertoires. Beyond this particular receptor, the publication reports: Sampling was limited to blood, and TCR repertoires in tissue likely differ from TCR repertoires in blood. Pairwise subsampling indicated that sequencing depth was expected to affect the degree of clonotype sharing among donors. The small number of donors limited the genetic and exposure-history diversity represented.

Using the deep immunoSEQ assay, multiplex PCR amplified TCR CDR3 regions from genomic DNA. Genomic DNA extracted from each cell subset was distributed evenly over all wells of several immunoSEQ 96-well plates, and each plate served as one replicate. Each replicate PCR for unsorted PBMC received approximately 300 ng genomic DNA, equal to about 30,000 T cell genomes. Ten immunoSEQ deep assay plates were used to sequence unsorted PBMC genomic DNA. Purified libraries were measured with a Qubit 3.0 fluorometer, size-checked on a Bioanalyzer 2100, and measured again with the KAPA Library Quantification kit. A separate single-read 150-cycle Illumina NextSeq 550 flow cell was used to sequence each immunoSEQ 96-well plate. The paper's data handling went like this. Because the immunoSEQ output held only junctional sequences and lacked quality scores, the filtering could not match the filtering applied to full-length reads. Sequences were annotated with PyIR, a Python wrapper for IgBLAST v1.9, and V/J genes and CDR3 were assigned using IMGT germline references. Reads were removed for weak V/J assignments (E-value above 1e-6), missing CDR3, stop codons, out-of-frame junctions, or ambiguous translated residues. V3J clonotypes were defined by identical inferred V gene, J gene, and CDR3 amino acid sequence. Percentage overlap between repertoires was calculated by dividing the number of shared unique clonotypes by the size of the smaller repertoire. Richness of each repertoire was evaluated using RTK rarefaction, the Chao1 estimator, and Recon v2.1 estimates of unobserved clonotypes. In its TCRdb copy, this immuneACCESS table keeps in-frame sequences only and misses some clones. Where compared with another copy, unresolved V genes explain less than half of these, and the others have no known cause. The V and J calls and clone size were taken over from that table, and D and trimming were inferred from the DNA. Recorded for this sample are over 400,000 clones; around 80% of them occurred a single time. Together, the top ten hold about 12% of the sample.

The donors were healthy, HIV-negative adults with no recently reported acute infections or vaccinations. Every donor was a Caucasian adult residing in Nashville, Tennessee, USA. For unsorted samples, about 90 million PBMCs were counted and genomic DNA was extracted with the QIAamp DNA Blood Mini kit. Blood was obtained by leukapheresis, after which PBMCs were separated by Ficoll-Histopaque density gradient centrifugation and cryopreserved in liquid nitrogen vapor phase. About this clone itself: What this receptor recognizes is not known. No qualities accompany the bases; no much larger clone lies one base away.

Sequencing input: PBMCs. The receptor was derived from a woman aged 35 to 49 in good health. Some clones in this sample may be carry-over from other donors' samples.

The CDR3 region has the sequence CSVSWSGQGSKETQYF. The DNA sequence is TGCAGCGTATCTTGGTCGGGACAGGGGAGTAAAGAGACCCAGTACTTC. The chain couples TRBV29-1 to TRBJ2-5; TRBD1 matches 10 bases in the middle. In the germline V gene, CDR1 corresponds to SQVTM and CDR2 to ANQGSEA. The CDR3 runs 16 residues from the cysteine to the phenylalanine. Kept here is only the CDR3 DNA, which spans 48 bases and is read in frame from base 1. V trim: 6 bases; J trim: 3 bases; unmatched bases: 13. With all but the CDR3 taken from the reference TRBV29-1 and TRBJ2-5 genes, the full variable domain is: SAVISQKPSRDICQRGTSLTIQCQVDSQVTMMFWYRQQPGQSLTLIATANQGSEATYESGFVIDKFPISRPNLTFSTLTVSNMSPEDSSIYLCSVSWSGQGSKETQYFGPGTRLLVL.